This T cell receptor (beta chain) was retrieved from a study of blood T cell repertoires in COVID-19. About the research overall: Sample material is recorded as cDNA or gDNA derived from T cells, B-cell-depleted T cells, or PBMCs.

CDR3 size: 13 residues. J lost 2 bases, V lost 9 bases, and 6 bases had no gene match. CDR1 and CDR2 from the germline V gene are ENHRY and SYGVKD. Original handling: Estimation of nucleated cell counts was performed using reference gene primer amplification. TCRdb's table, derived via immunoSEQ multiplex PCR, lists solely in-frame clones and lacks some. V and J calls and clone size come straight from that table; D and trimming were deduced from the DNA. In the table there are about 220,000 clones, around 81% of which are singletons. This clonotype originated in a human donor in a cohort sampled during active COVID-19. The chain is built from TRBV10-3 and TRBJ1-2; TRBD1 agrees at 7 bases. The sample was peripheral blood. The CDR3 DNA reads as TGTGCCATTCGATCGACAGGGAACTATGGCTACACCTTC. Translating it yields CAIRSTGNYGYTF.